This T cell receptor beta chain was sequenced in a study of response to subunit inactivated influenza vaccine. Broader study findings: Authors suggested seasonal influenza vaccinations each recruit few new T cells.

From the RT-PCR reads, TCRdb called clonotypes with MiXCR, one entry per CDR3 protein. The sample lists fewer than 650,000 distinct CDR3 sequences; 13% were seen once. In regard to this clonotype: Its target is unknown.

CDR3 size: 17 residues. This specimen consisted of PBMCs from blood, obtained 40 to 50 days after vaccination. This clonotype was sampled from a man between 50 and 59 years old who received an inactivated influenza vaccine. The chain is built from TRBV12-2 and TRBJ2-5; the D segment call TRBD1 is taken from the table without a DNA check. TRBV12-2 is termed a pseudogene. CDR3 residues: CASRLVHRDTLPRTQYF. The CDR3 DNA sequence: TGTGCAAGTCGCTTAGTTCACCGGGACACACTACCGAGGACCCAGTACTTC.